This TCR beta chain was documented in a study of blood T cell repertoires in COVID-19. The method was immunoSEQ multiplex PCR; TCRdb's version includes in-frame clones alone and lacks a portion of them. The sample includes under 60,000 clones, 90% of them seen just once. The CDR3 is 15 amino acids. V gave up 0 bases and J gave up 3 bases; unmatched junction bases: 4. Germline loops: CDR1 SGHNT, CDR2 YYREEE (reference sequence). The genes are TRBV5-4 and TRBJ1-2, with 8 bases matching TRBD1. The sequencing input was peripheral blood. The TCR originated in a man aged 50 or older with acute or convalescent COVID-19. CDR3 sequence (DNA): TGTGCCAGCAGCTTGGCAGGGGGCCAGGACTATGGCTACACCTTC. Protein: CASSLAGGQDYGYTF.